This T cell receptor beta chain was identified in a study of CD8 T cell repertoires and HIV-1 epitope variants. In the study overall: Tested: three Gag epitope families, Nef HW9 and YT9. 1M T cells were kept uncultured as a baseline.

The germline gives CDR1 MDHEN, CDR2 SYDVKM. Unmatched junction bases numbered 10, after V lost 5 bases and J lost 6 bases. The CDR3 is 15 residues long. Here immunoSEQ multiplex PCR was the method, and the copy in TCRdb shows in-frame clones only, minus some. The sample consists of more than 85,000 clones, roughly 81% of them appearing once. The clonotype originates from a male donor with HIV. The chain carries TRBV28 and TRBJ1-1; 9 positions agree with TRBD1. The sequenced sample consisted of uncultured baseline CD8+ T cells from peripheral blood mononuclear cells (PBMCs). The CDR3 protein is CASSDLDRGEAEAFF. The CDR3 nucleotides are TGTGCCAGCAGTGATCTTGACAGGGGGGAGGCTGAAGCTTTCTTT.